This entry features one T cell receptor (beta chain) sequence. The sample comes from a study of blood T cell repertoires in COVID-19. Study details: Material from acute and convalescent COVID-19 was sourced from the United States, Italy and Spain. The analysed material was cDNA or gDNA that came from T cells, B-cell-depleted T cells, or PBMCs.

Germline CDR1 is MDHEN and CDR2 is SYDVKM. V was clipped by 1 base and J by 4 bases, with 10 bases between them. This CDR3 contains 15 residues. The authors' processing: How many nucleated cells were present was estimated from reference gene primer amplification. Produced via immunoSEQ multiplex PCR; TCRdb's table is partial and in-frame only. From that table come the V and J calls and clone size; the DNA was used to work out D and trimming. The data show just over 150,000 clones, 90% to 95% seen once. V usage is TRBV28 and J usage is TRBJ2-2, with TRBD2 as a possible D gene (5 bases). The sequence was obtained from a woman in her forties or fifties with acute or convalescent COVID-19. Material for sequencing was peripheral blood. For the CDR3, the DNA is TGTGCCAGCAGTTTATCGGTCCTAGCCACCGGGGAGCTGTTTTTT. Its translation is CASSLSVLATGELFF.